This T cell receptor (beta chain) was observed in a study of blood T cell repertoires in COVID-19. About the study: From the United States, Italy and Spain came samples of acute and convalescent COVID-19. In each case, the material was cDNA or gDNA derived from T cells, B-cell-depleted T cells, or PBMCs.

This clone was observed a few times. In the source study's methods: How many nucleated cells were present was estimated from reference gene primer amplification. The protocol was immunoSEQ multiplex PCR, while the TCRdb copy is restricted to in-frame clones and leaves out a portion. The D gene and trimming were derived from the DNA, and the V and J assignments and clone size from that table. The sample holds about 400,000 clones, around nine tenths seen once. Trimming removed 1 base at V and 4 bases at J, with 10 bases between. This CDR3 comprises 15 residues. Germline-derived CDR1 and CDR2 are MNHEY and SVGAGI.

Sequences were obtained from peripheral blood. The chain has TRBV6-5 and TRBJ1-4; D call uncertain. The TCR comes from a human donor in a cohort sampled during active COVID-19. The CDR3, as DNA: TGTGCCAGCAGTTACTTGGGGAGTCTTAATGAAAAACTGTTTTTT. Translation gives CASSYLGSLNEKLFF.